This T cell receptor (beta chain) originates from a study of T cell responses to AZD1222 COVID-19 vaccine. Germline CDR1 and CDR2: KGHSH and LQKENI. V shed 2 bases and J shed 1 base, with 10 bases lying between them. There are 15 residues in the CDR3. Here immunoSEQ multiplex PCR was the method, and the copy in TCRdb shows in-frame clones only, minus some. The sample carries about 120,000 clones, over 80% recorded once. The rearrangement links TRBV18 to TRBJ2-3; D is perhaps TRBD2 (6 bases). The clonotype comes from an adult in good health. The material sequenced was peripheral blood, taken on day 0 of AZD1222 vaccination. CDR3 nucleotide sequence: TGTGCCAGCTCACCAAGGCGGGGTGGCACAGATACGCAGTATTTT. It translates to CASSPRRGGTDTQYF.